The 9 T cell receptor beta chains in this list originate from one sample, sequenced in a study of cytomegalovirus exposure and HLA in healthy donors. The study ran its PCR with 60 Vbeta and 13 Jbeta primers. Only in-frame clones appear in the TCRdb table, and some are missing; sequencing was by immunoSEQ multiplex PCR. The sample shows under 70,000 clones, and 12% sits with its ten largest clones. The sequencing input was PBMCs. All receptors come from a woman in her twenties or thirties in good health and CMV-seropositive.

The rearrangement joins TRBV30 to TRBJ1-3, with D possibly being TRBD1 (5 bases). CDR1 GTSNPN and CDR2 SVGIG come from the germline V gene (reference sequence). The CDR3 length is 13 residues. The V and J ends lost 2 bases and 8 bases respectively, with 13 bases between them. The CDR3 bases are TGTGCCTGGAGTATCTCCACGGGGGACACCATATATTTT. It translates to CAWSISTGDTIYF.

The V and J genes are TRBV9 and TRBJ1-1, with D hard to call. Trimming pared 4 bases from V and 0 bases from J, leaving 16 bases between. The CDR3 is 16 residues long. Per germline, CDR1 SGDLS and CDR2 YYNGEE. The CDR3 reads CASSPLPPTLNTEAFF. CDR3 coding DNA: TGTGCCAGCAGCCCCCTTCCCCCTACTTTGAACACTGAAGCTTTCTTT.

The V call is TRBV30, the J call TRBJ2-1; TRBD2 agrees at 12 bases. The germline gives CDR1 GTSNPN, CDR2 SVGIG (reference sequence). The CDR3 spans 17 residues. V was pared by 2 bases and J by 3 bases, with 8 bases of the junction left unmatched. CDR3 sequence: CAWSSKTSGSHYNEQFF. The DNA of the CDR3 is TGTGCCTGGAGTTCCAAGACTAGCGGGAGCCACTACAATGAGCAGTTCTTC.

The chain is built from TRBV5-4 and TRBJ1-1; 7 nucleotides agree with TRBD1. Unmatched junction bases numbered 2, after V lost 2 bases and J lost 4 bases. Germline V lookup: CDR1 SGHNT, CDR2 YYREEE (reference sequence). The CDR3 contains 13 residues. CDR3 coding DNA: TGTGCCAGCAGCTTACAGGGGAGCACTGAAGCTTTCTTT. As protein: CASSLQGSTEAFF.

This chain uses TRBV2 with TRBJ2-7; unclear D gene. CDR1 and CDR2 from the germline V gene are SNHLY and FYNNEI. The CDR3 totals 12 residues. V was trimmed by 2 bases and J by 4 bases, leaving 6 bases between them. The CDR3 loop is CASSESRYEQYF. CDR3 in DNA: TGTGCCAGCAGTGAAAGCCGTTACGAGCAGTACTTC.

The J gene is TRBJ1-6, the V gene TRBV7-2; 8 positions match TRBD1. The V gene's germline CDR1 is SGHTA and CDR2 FQGNSA. J gave up 7 bases and V 4 bases, and 9 bases lay outside the gene matches. This CDR3 is 16 amino acids long. CDR3 protein: CASSSDRGRPNSPLHF. DNA for the CDR3: TGTGCCAGCAGCTCCGACAGGGGACGGCCCAATTCACCCCTCCACTTT.

V is TRBV9 and J is TRBJ1-1; a possible D gene is TRBD1 (6 bases). The CDR3 is made up of 13 amino acids. Germline loops: CDR1 SGDLS, CDR2 YYNGEE. Trimming pared 0 bases from V and 5 bases from J, leaving 8 bases between. CDR3 bases: TGTGCCAGCAGCGTAGGAAGGGGGACTGAAGCTTTCTTT. Translated, it gives CASSVGRGTEAFF.

The rearrangement joins TRBV5-5 to TRBJ1-1; D gene unclear. Trimming pared 3 bases from V and 3 bases from J, leaving 9 bases between. This CDR3 contains 13 residues. In germline, CDR1 is SGHKS, CDR2 YYEKEE (reference sequence). The CDR3 bases are TGTGCCAGCAGCTCACACGGGGACACTGAAGCTTTCTTT. Translation: CASSSHGDTEAFF. The variable domain in full, with the rest retrieved from reference TRBV5-5 and TRBJ1-1, is DAGVTQSPTHLIKTRGQQVTLRCSPISGHKSVSWYQQVLGQGPQFIFQYYEKEERGRGNFPDRFSARQFPNYSSELNVNALLLGDSALYLCASSSHGDTEAFFGQGTRLTVV.

CDR3 in amino acids: CASVLTGENTEAFF. The DNA for the CDR3 is TGCGCCAGCGTCTTGACAGGGGAGAACACTGAAGCTTTCTTT. The V gene is TRBV5-1, the J gene TRBJ1-1; 8 nucleotides match TRBD1. V trimming: 7 bases; J trimming: 1 base; junction bases outside the gene matches: 6. Germline lookup yields CDR1 SGHRS and CDR2 YFSETQ. The CDR3 totals 14 residues.